The clone carrying this TCR beta chain was recorded a few times. Germline-derived CDR1 and CDR2 are MNHNY and SVGAGI (reference sequence). The CDR3 spans 16 residues. The trim removed 2 bases at V and 3 bases at J, leaving 3 bases unmatched. It was with a sample-barcoded 5' primer and a J-beta primer mix that a second PCR of roughly 6 to 12 cycles was run. TCRdb used MiXCR to reprocess the 5' RACE reads, holding one entry per CDR3 protein. The repertoire has roughly 1,300,000 distinct CDR3 sequences, 45% to 70% of them found once; the top ten carry over 6.5%. The sample comes from a study of blood T cells in healthy people across ages. Study background: About one barcoded TCR beta cDNA was captured per two T cells.

This sequence originates from a man aged 18 to 30 in good health. V usage is TRBV6-6 and J usage is TRBJ2-7, with TRBD2 matching 14 bases. The source material was blood. CDR3 nucleotides: TGTGCCAGCAGTTACGGACTAGCGGGAGGATTCTACGAGCAGTACTTC. Amino acid sequence: CASSYGLAGGFYEQYF.